These T cell receptor beta chains were read from a single sample in a study of technical replicates of blood from a handful of donors. Profiled with immunoSEQ multiplex PCR; TCRdb holds only in-frame clones, not every one. The data show tens of thousands of clones, roughly 98% seen once. What was sequenced was T cells isolated from PBMCs. The receptors shown here come from a human donor in good health. Each CDR3 is given with its conserved first and last residue. The order of the fields is J gene, V gene, D gene, clone size, CDR3 protein, CDR3 DNA. D genes are given only for firm matches. Size is omitted from some rows. Given values are once, few, many or a class for expanded clones.

TRBJ2-3 | TRBV6-6 | . | . | CASTLELRGTDTQYF | TGTGCCAGCACCCTGGAGCTTCGGGGCACAGATACGCAGTATTTT
TRBJ1-2 | TRBV4-2 | . | . | CASSQDWEGFANYGYTF | TGTGCCAGCAGCCAAGATTGGGAGGGCTTCGCTAACTATGGCTACACCTTC
TRBJ1-5 | TRBV7-2 | . | . | CASSLFRGFNQPQHF | TGTGCCAGCAGCTTGTTCCGAGGCTTCAATCAGCCCCAGCATTTT
TRBJ1-1 | TRBV12-5 | TRBD1 | . | CASGLVRETGGIRDTEAFF | TGTGCTAGTGGTTTGGTACGAGAGACAGGGGGAATTCGAGACACTGAAGCTTTCTTT
TRBJ1-5 | TRBV2 | TRBD1 | once | CASSGTGGNQPQHF | TGTGCCAGCAGTGGGACAGGGGGCAATCAGCCCCAGCATTTT
TRBJ2-1 | TRBV7-3 | . | . | CASSLSAGASYNEQFF | TGTGCCAGCAGCTTATCTGCGGGGGCCTCCTACAATGAGCAGTTCTTC
TRBJ1-2 | TRBV6-1 | . | . | CTSRDESLNYGYTF | TGTACCTCGCGGGACGAGAGTCTGAACTATGGCTACACCTTC
TRBJ1-3 | TRBV4-2 | . | . | CASSQEVGGGNTIYF | TGTGCCAGCAGCCAAGAGGTAGGGGGAGGAAACACCATATATTTT
TRBJ2-5 | TRBV27 | TRBD2 | . | CASSSSLAGSLQETQYF | TGTGCCAGCAGTTCCTCACTAGCGGGGAGCCTCCAAGAGACCCAGTACTTC
TRBJ2-5 | TRBV6-5 | TRBD1 | . | CASSPMTGPRETQYF | TGTGCCAGCAGTCCGATGACAGGGCCTAGAGAGACCCAGTACTTC
TRBJ1-1 | TRBV4-1 | . | once | CASSQGGGNTEAFF | TGCGCCAGCAGCCAGGGGGGAGGGAACACTGAAGCTTTCTTT
TRBJ2-1 | TRBV25-1 | TRBD2 | . | CASSDSGTRVF | TGTGCCAGCAGTGATAGCGGGACTCGAGTCTTC
TRBJ2-3 | TRBV7-2 | . | . | CASSFGGIRADTQYF | TGTGCCAGCAGCTTTGGCGGGATTCGCGCAGATACGCAGTATTTT
TRBJ2-7 | TRBV6-1 | . | . | CASSEGLGYPYEQYF | TGTGCCAGCAGTGAAGGACTAGGGTACCCGTACGAGCAGTACTTC
TRBJ1-1 | TRBV6-5 | . | . | CASSDRGGSKAFF | TGTGCCAGCAGTGACCGGGGTGGGAGTAAAGCTTTCTTT
TRBJ2-7 | TRBV6-1 | TRBD1 | . | CASTYPGQGRYEQYF | TGTGCCAGCACCTATCCGGGACAGGGCAGGTACGAGCAGTACTTC
TRBJ2-7 | TRBV19 | . | . | CASSPTTTAYEQYF | TGTGCCAGTAGCCCTACGACAACCGCCTACGAGCAGTACTTC
TRBJ2-7 | TRBV28 | TRBD1 | . | CASIGPGTGRNEQYF | TGTGCCAGCATAGGACCCGGGACAGGGAGGAACGAGCAGTACTTC
TRBJ2-5 | TRBV4-1 | . | . | CASSLNAETQYF | TGCGCCAGCAGTCTAAACGCAGAGACCCAGTACTTC
TRBJ2-7 | TRBV4-1 | . | . | CASSHLIEDEQYF | TGCGCCAGCAGCCACTTAATTGAGGACGAGCAGTACTTC
TRBJ1-5 | TRBV4-1 | TRBD1 | . | CASSLGQGINQPQHF | TGCGCCAGCAGCCTGGGACAGGGCATTAATCAGCCCCAGCATTTT
TRBJ2-7 | TRBV11-2 | TRBD2 | . | CASSLEASLAGKTYEQYF | TGTGCCAGCAGCTTAGAAGCCTCCCTAGCGGGAAAAACCTACGAGCAGTACTTC
TRBJ2-1 | TRBV7-9 | TRBD1 | once | CASSFLRDRGNEQFF | TGTGCCAGCAGCTTCCTCCGGGACAGGGGGAATGAGCAGTTCTTC
TRBJ2-1 | TRBV7-9 | . | . | CASSLAPSNEQFF | TGTGCCAGCAGCTTAGCTCCTAGCAATGAGCAGTTCTTC
TRBJ2-7 | TRBV7-8 | . | once | CASSFRNIRRTDPYEQYF | TGTGCCAGCAGCTTTCGAAATATCCGGAGGACAGACCCTTACGAGCAGTACTTC
TRBJ1-4 | TRBV7-9 | TRBD1 | . | CASRPAGGRGEKLFF | TGTGCCAGCAGACCAGCAGGGGGAAGAGGGGAAAAACTGTTTTTT
TRBJ1-1 | TRBV7-9 | TRBD1 | . | CASSPRTGLKNTEAFF | TGTGCCAGCAGCCCGCGGACAGGGCTAAAGAACACTGAAGCTTTCTTT
TRBJ2-1 | TRBV5-1 | . | . | CASKEGADYNEQFF | TGCGCCAGCAAGGAGGGGGCGGACTACAATGAGCAGTTCTTC
TRBJ1-3 | TRBV28 | TRBD1 | . | CASSSGGWGNTIYF | TGTGCCAGCAGCTCAGGGGGCTGGGGAAACACCATATATTTT
TRBJ2-7 | TRBV7-9 | TRBD2 | . | CASSSDGAGTYEQYF | TGTGCCAGCAGCTCGGACGGAGCGGGAACCTACGAGCAGTACTTC
TRBJ2-7 | TRBV5-4 | . | . | CASSFGRAYEQYF | TGTGCCAGCAGCTTTGGGAGAGCCTACGAGCAGTACTTC
TRBJ1-2 | TRBV6-1 | . | . | CASSGAGQRSYYGYTF | TGTGCCAGCAGTGGGGCGGGGCAGAGATCCTACTATGGCTACACCTTC
TRBJ1-4 | TRBV4-1 | TRBD1 | . | CASNNPGGTQGMRKLFF | TGCGCCAGCAACAACCCGGGGGGGACACAGGGGATGAGGAAACTGTTTTTT
TRBJ1-1 | TRBV10-3 | . | . | CAISAPNTEAFF | TGTGCCATCAGTGCTCCGAACACTGAAGCTTTCTTT
TRBJ2-7 | TRBV6-1 | . | . | CASSDTLTGLGSYEQYF | TGTGCCAGCAGTGATACTCTAACAGGGCTTGGGTCCTACGAGCAGTACTTC
TRBJ2-5 | TRBV5-1 | . | . | CASSLDREETQYF | TGCGCCAGCAGCTTGGACAGGGAGGAGACCCAGTACTTC
TRBJ2-4 | TRBV2 | . | . | CASSEARDSLAKNIQYF | TGTGCCAGCAGTGAAGCGCGAGACAGTTTAGCCAAAAACATTCAGTACTTC
TRBJ2-7 | TRBV13 | TRBD2 | . | CASRPPWASGINEQYF | TGTGCCAGCAGACCCCCCTGGGCTAGCGGGATTAACGAGCAGTACTTC
TRBJ2-3 | TRBV10-1 | . | . | CASSEFLSRADTQYF | TGCGCCAGCAGTGAGTTCCTGTCGCGGGCAGATACGCAGTATTTT
TRBJ2-6 | TRBV6-4 | TRBD1 | . | CASSDGTGSSGANVLTF | TGTGCCAGCAGTGACGGGACAGGGAGCTCTGGGGCCAACGTCCTGACTTTC
TRBJ2-3 | TRBV2 | TRBD2 | . | CASSDLASGGLDTQYF | TGTGCCAGCAGTGATTTGGCTAGCGGGGGGCTGGATACGCAGTATTTT
TRBJ2-7 | TRBV6-5 | TRBD1 | . | CASSLTGDISYEQYF | TGTGCCAGCAGTCTGACAGGGGATATCTCCTACGAGCAGTACTTC
TRBJ1-1 | TRBV5-4 | . | . | CASRLAGNTEAFF | TGTGCCAGCAGATTGGCCGGGAACACTGAAGCTTTCTTT
TRBJ1-4 | TRBV10-1 | TRBD1 | . | CASIGRGDRPTNEKLFF | TGCGCCAGCATTGGGCGCGGGGACAGGCCAACTAATGAAAAACTGTTTTTT
TRBJ2-7 | TRBV6-5 | TRBD1 | . | CASSYYRDRGIYEQYF | TGTGCCAGCAGTTACTACCGGGACAGGGGGATTTACGAGCAGTACTTC
TRBJ1-1 | TRBV5-4 | . | . | CASSLVGALPEAFF | TGTGCCAGCAGCTTGGTGGGGGCCCTACCTGAAGCTTTCTTT